Following are 6 T cell receptor beta chains from one sample sequenced in a study of identical twins. TCRdb recomputed calls from the 5' RACE reads with MiXCR, one row per CDR3 protein. The sample has some 590,000 distinct CDR3 sequences; approximately 9.6% are singletons. These data also formed part of another study, on yellow fever vaccine responses in identical twins.

Sequences were obtained from PBMCs. These receptor sequences come from a woman in her late teens or twenties in good health.

The J gene is TRBJ1-1, the V gene TRBV4-2; D gene ambiguous. CDR3 size: 15 residues. V was clipped by 0 bases and J by 4 bases, with 12 bases between them. Germline assignment: CDR1 LGHNA and CDR2 YNFKEQ. CDR3 sequence (DNA): TGTGCCAGCAGCCAAGATGGCGGTTCCCTCACTGAAGCTTTCTTT. It is translated as CASSQDGGSLTEAFF.

This clonotype was counted a few times. The V and J genes are TRBV7-9 and TRBJ2-1; D may be TRBD1 (5 bases). There are 14 residues in the CDR3. The V gene's germline CDR1 is SEHNR and CDR2 FQNEAQ (reference sequence). Trimming left V 0 bases short and J 6 bases short, with 9 bases between. The CDR3 is CASSLARQTNEQFF. Here the CDR3 DNA reads TGTGCCAGCAGCTTAGCAAGACAGACCAATGAGCAGTTCTTC. The full variable domain, in which reference TRBV7-9 and TRBJ2-1 provide the parts outside the CDR3, is DTGVSQNPRHKITKRGQNVTFRCDPISEHNRLYWYRQTLGQGPEFLTYFQNEAQLEKSRLLSDRFSAERPKGSFSTLEIQRTEQGDSAMYLCASSLARQTNEQFFGPGTRLTVL.

In this sample, this clonotype turned up a few times. The chain links TRBV3-1 to TRBJ2-5; 12 bases map to TRBD2. V dropped 1 base and J dropped 4; count of bases not matched to a gene: 4. The CDR3 spans 16 residues. Germline-derived CDR1 and CDR2 are LGHDT and YNNKEL (reference sequence). The CDR3 nucleotides read TGTGCCAGCAGCCAAGGGACTAGCGGGAAACGAGAGACCCAGTACTTC. Its translation: CASSQGTSGKRETQYF.

This clonotype was seen only a few times. The V gene is TRBV7-9, the J gene TRBJ2-2; 10 positions agree with TRBD2. With V trimmed by 4 bases and J by 7 bases, 9 bases remained unmatched. Germline assignment: CDR1 SEHNR and CDR2 FQNEAQ (reference sequence). The CDR3 has 16 residues. This CDR3 reads CASSSPTSGMYGELFF. The CDR3 DNA reads as TGTGCCAGCAGCTCTCCTACTAGCGGGATGTACGGGGAGCTGTTTTTT.

This clonotype appeared many times. The chain combines TRBV7-2 with TRBJ2-7; D is unresolved. The CDR3 is made up of 11 amino acids. V lost 0 bases and J lost 6, with 3 bases in between. The germline V gene has CDR1 SGHTA and CDR2 FQGNSA. CDR3 DNA sequence: TGTGCCAGCAGCTTAGCGCTCGAGCAGTACTTC. Its translation: CASSLALEQYF.

The chain links TRBV5-1 to TRBJ2-2; D unclear. Germline CDR1 is SGHRS and CDR2 is YFSETQ. Trimming took 0 bases from V and 1 from J, leaving 10 bases between them. The CDR3 runs to 16 residues. CDR3 DNA: TGCGCCAGCAGCTTGGCCCTGGGCAGGAACACCGGGGAGCTGTTTTTT. It encodes CASSLALGRNTGELFF.